This TCR beta chain was documented in a study of blood T cell repertoires in COVID-19. Study background: Samples representing acute and convalescent COVID-19 were sourced from the United States, Italy and Spain. PBMCs, B-cell-depleted T cells, or T cells provided the cDNA or gDNA that made up the material.

Per the original data handling: Estimated nucleated cell counts came from reference gene primer amplification. Method: immunoSEQ multiplex PCR; TCRdb's copy keeps in-frame clones and lacks some. Clone size and the V and J calls come from that table; the DNA yielded D and trimming. Of 240,000 or so clones listed, 70% to 90% are singletons. The CDR3 sequence is 16 residues long. Germline values: CDR1 MNHEY, CDR2 SVGEGT. V lost 2 bases to trimming and J lost 0 bases, with 10 bases between them. The clonotype was recovered from a woman in her 70s with active or convalescent COVID-19. The chain uses TRBV6-2 or TRBV6-3 and TRBJ2-2; D is unresolved. The sequenced sample was peripheral blood. The CDR3 sequence is CASSYPRLSNTGELFF. In DNA form, the CDR3 reads TGTGCCAGCAGTTACCCCAGACTCTCGAACACCGGGGAGCTGTTTTTT.